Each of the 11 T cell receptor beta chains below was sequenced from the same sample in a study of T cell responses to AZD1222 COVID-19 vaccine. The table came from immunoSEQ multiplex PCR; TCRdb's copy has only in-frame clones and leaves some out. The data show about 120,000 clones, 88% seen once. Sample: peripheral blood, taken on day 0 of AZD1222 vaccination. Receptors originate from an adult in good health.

The DNA of the CDR3 is TGCGCCAGCAGCCCAACTGAGGCCGGGGAGCTGTTTTTT. Translating it yields CASSPTEAGELFF. The V gene is TRBV5-1, the J gene TRBJ2-2, with no clear D. Trimming took 4 bases from V and 6 from J, leaving 10 bases between them. The V gene's germline CDR1 is SGHRS and CDR2 YFSETQ. The CDR3 runs to 13 residues.

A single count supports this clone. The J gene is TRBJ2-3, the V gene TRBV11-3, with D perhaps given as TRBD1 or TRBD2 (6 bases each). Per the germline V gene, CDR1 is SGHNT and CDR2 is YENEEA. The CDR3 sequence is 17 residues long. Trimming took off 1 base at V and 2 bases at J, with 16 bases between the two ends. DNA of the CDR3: TGTGCCAGCAGCTTAGGAGGGGGGTACCCCCCCACAGATACGCAGTATTTT. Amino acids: CASSLGGGYPPTDTQYF.

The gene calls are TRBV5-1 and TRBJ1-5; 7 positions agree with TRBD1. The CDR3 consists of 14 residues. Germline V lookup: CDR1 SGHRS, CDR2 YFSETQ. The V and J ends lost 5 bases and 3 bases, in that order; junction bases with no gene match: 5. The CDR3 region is CASSLGQANQPQHF. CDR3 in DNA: TGCGCCAGCAGTCTTGGACAGGCCAATCAGCCCCAGCATTTT.

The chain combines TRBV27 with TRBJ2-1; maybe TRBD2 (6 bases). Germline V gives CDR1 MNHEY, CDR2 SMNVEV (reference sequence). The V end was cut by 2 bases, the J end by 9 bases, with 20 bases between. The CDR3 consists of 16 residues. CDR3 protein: CASSLPSGGANSEQFF. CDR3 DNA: TGTGCCAGCAGTTTACCCTCGGGCGGGGCCAACAGTGAGCAGTTCTTC.

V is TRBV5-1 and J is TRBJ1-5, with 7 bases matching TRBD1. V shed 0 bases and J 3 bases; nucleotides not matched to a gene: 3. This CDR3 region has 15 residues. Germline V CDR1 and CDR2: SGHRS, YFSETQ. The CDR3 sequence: CASSLGDSYNQPQHF. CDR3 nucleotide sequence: TGCGCCAGCAGCTTGGGGGACAGCTACAATCAGCCCCAGCATTTT.

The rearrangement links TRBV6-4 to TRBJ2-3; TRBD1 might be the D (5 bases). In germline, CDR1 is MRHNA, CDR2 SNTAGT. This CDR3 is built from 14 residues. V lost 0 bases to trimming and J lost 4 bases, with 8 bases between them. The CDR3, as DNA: TGTGCCAGCAGTGACTCCCCACAGGCAGATACGCAGTATTTT. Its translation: CASSDSPQADTQYF.

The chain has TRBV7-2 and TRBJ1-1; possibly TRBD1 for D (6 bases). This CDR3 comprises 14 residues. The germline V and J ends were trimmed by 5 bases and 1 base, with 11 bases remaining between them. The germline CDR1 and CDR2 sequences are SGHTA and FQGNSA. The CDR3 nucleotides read TGTGCCAGCAGCCACGGACAGCAGAACACTGAAGCTTTCTTT. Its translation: CASSHGQQNTEAFF. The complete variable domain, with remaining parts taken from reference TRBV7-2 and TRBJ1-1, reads GAGVSQSPSNKVTEKGKDVELRCDPISGHTALYWYRQSLGQGLEFLIYFQGNSAPDKSGLPSDRFSAERTGGSVSTLTIQRTQQEDSAVYLCASSHGQQNTEAFFGQGTRLTVV.

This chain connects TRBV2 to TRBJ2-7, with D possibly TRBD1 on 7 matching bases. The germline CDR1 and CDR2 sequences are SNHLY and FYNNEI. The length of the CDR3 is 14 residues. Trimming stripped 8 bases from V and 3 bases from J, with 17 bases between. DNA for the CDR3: TGTGCCAGCCACTCCCAGGGGGGCTTCTACGAGCAGTACTTC. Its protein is CASHSQGGFYEQYF.

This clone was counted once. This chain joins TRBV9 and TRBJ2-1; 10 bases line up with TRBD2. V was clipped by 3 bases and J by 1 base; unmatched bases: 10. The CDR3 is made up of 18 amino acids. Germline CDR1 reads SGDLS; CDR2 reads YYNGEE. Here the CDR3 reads CASSGSGTSAPSYNEQFF. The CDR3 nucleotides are TGTGCCAGCAGCGGATCAGGGACTAGCGCCCCGTCCTACAATGAGCAGTTCTTC.

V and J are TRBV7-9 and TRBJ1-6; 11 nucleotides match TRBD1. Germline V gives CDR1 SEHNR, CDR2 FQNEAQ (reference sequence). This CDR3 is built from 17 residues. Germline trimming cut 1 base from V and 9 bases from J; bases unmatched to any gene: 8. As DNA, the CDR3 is TGTGCCAGCAGCTTAGGGACAGGGGGCCCCCTCGGTTCACCCCTCCACTTT. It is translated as CASSLGTGGPLGSPLHF.

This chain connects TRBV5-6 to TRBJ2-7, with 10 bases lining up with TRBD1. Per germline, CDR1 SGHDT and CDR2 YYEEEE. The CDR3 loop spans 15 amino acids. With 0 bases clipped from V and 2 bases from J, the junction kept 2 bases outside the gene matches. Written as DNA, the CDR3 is TGTGCCAGCAGCTTGGCGGGACAGGGGACCTACGAGCAGTACTTC. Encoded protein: CASSLAGQGTYEQYF.